The clone carrying this T cell receptor beta chain was observed a handful of times. Its antigen is currently unknown. The data derive from a study of resident and recirculating memory T cells in vitiligo. Repertoires were generated with immunoSEQ multiplex PCR, while TCRdb's copy carries only in-frame clones and drops some. Of 75,000 to 95,000 clones listed, just over 90% are singletons. CDR3 length: 17 residues. Germline CDR1 reads SGHRS; CDR2 reads YFSETQ. V was clipped by 4 bases and J by 4 bases, with 22 bases between them. General study points: TCR sequences were not conserved across biopsy sites or patients. No single dominant TCR clone appeared; lesion clonality varied.

The source material was blood. The chain is built from TRBV5-1 and TRBJ2-3; D possibly corresponds to TRBD2 (5 bases). This receptor was obtained from a male donor with vitiligo. The CDR3 DNA sequence: TGCGCCAGCAGCCCCCTACTCGGGGTCTCGGACTCAGATACGCAGTATTTT. It yields the protein CASSPLLGVSDSDTQYF.